This T cell receptor beta chain was profiled in a study of blood T cell repertoires in COVID-19. This CDR3 contains 14 residues. Unmatched junction bases numbered 5, after V lost 2 bases and J lost 5 bases. From germline, CDR1 is SGHTA and CDR2 FQGNSA. Per the original data handling: It was from reference gene primer amplification that nucleated cell counts were estimated. The data were produced by immunoSEQ multiplex PCR, yet TCRdb's version contains in-frame clones alone and is incomplete. From that table come the V and J calls and clone size; the DNA was used to work out D and trimming. The sample has around 170,000 clones, over 75% seen once. Recovered status applied to Cohort 3 donors who had two consecutive negative PCRs. It also applied to those with clearance or with symptom resolution.

This receptor was taken from a woman younger than 35 who had recovered from COVID-19. The gene calls are TRBV7-2 and TRBJ2-5, with 7 bases lining up with TRBD2. Sequencing input: PBMCs or T cells enriched from blood (not recorded which). CDR3 sequence: CASSLRFSGETQYF. The CDR3 DNA follows: TGTGCCAGCAGCTTACGTTTTAGCGGGGAGACCCAGTACTTC.